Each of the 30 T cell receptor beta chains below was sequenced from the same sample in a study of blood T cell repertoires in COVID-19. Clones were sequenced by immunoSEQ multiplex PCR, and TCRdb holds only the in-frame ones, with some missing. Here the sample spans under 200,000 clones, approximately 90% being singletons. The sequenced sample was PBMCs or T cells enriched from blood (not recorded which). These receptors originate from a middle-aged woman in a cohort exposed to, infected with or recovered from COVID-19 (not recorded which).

The chain's CDR3 is CASSFLAGGLSYEQYF. In nucleotides, the CDR3 is TGTGCCAGCAGTTTTCTAGCGGGAGGCCTATCCTACGAGCAGTACTTC. The chain carries TRBV6-2 or TRBV6-3 and TRBJ2-7; TRBD2 matches 11 bases. V lost 4 bases and J lost 1; bases outside the gene matches: 6. This CDR3 has 16 amino acids. Per the germline V gene, CDR1 is MNHEY and CDR2 is SVGEGT.

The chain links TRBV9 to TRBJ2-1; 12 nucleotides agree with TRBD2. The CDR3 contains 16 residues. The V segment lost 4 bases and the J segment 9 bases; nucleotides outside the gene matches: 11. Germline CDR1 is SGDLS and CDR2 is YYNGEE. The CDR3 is CASSPPASGRAGEQFF. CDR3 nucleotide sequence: TGTGCCAGCAGCCCGCCAGCTAGCGGGAGGGCTGGTGAGCAGTTCTTC.

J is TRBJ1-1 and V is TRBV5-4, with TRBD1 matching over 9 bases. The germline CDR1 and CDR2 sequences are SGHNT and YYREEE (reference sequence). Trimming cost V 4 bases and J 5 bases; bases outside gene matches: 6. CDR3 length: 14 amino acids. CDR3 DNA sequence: TGTGCCAGCAGCACGAGGGACAGGGTGACTGAAGCTTTCTTT. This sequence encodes CASSTRDRVTEAFF.

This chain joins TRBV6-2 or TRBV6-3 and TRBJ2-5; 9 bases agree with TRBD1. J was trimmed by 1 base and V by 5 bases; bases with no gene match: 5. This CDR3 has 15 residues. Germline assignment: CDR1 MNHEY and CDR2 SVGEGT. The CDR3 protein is CASSTGQGSQETQYF. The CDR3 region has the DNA TGTGCCAGCAGTACGGGACAGGGATCCCAAGAGACCCAGTACTTC.

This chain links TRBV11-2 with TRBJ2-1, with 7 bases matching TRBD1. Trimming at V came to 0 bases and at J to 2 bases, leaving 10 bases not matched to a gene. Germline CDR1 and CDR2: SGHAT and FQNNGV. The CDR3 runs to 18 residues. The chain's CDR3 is CASSLDHTQGVPYNEQFF. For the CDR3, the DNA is TGTGCCAGCAGCTTAGATCATACCCAGGGGGTTCCCTACAATGAGCAGTTCTTC.

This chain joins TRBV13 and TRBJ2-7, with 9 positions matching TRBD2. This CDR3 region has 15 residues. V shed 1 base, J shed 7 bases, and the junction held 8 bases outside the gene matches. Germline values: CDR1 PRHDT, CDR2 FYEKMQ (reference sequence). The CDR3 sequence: CASSLAPGLAYEQYF. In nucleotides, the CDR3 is TGTGCCAGCAGCTTAGCCCCGGGACTAGCTTATGAGCAGTACTTC. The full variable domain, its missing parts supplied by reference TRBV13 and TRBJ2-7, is AAGVIQSPRHLIKEKRETATLKCYPIPRHDTVYWYQQGPGQDPQFLISFYEKMQSDKGSIPDRFSAQQFSDYHSELNMSSLELGDSALYFCASSLAPGLAYEQYFGPGTRLTVT.

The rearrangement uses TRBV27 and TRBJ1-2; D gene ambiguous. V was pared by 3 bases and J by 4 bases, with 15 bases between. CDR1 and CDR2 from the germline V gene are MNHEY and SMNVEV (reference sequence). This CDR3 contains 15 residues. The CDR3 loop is CASSLNGEQGYGYTF. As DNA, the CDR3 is TGTGCCAGCAGTTTGAACGGGGAGCAAGGCTATGGCTACACCTTC.

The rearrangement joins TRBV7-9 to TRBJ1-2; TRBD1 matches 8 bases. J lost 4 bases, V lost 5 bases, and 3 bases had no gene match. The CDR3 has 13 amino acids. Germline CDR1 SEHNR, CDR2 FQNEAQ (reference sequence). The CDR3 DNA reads TGTGCCAGCAGCCAGGGGGCGAGCTATGGCTACACCTTC. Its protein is CASSQGASYGYTF.

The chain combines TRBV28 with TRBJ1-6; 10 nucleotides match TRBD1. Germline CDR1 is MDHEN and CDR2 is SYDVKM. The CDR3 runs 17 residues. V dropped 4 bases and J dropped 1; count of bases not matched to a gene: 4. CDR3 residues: CASSSADRGSYNSPLHF. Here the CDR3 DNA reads TGTGCCAGCAGTTCTGCGGACAGGGGGTCCTATAATTCACCCCTCCACTTT.

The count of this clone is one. The CDR3 loop reads CASSRRQAEILEQYF. The CDR3 DNA reads TGTGCCAGCAGCCGAAGACAGGCCGAGATCCTCGAGCAGTACTTC. This chain links TRBV11-3 with TRBJ2-7, with a possible D match to TRBD1 (6 bases). The CDR3 has 15 residues. CDR1 is SGHNT and CDR2 is YENEEA in the germline V gene. V lost 5 bases, J lost 6 bases, and 20 bases lay in between.

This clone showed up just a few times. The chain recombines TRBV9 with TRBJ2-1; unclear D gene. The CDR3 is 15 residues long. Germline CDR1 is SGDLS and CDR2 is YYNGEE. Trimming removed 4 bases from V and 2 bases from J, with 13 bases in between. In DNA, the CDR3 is TGTGCCAGCAGCAGAAACAGCCCTACCTACAATGAGCAGTTCTTC. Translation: CASSRNSPTYNEQFF. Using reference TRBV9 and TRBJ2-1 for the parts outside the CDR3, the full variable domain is DSGVTQTPKHLITATGQRVTLRCSPRSGDLSVYWYQQSLDQGLQFLIQYYNGEERAKGNILERFSAQQFPDLHSELNLSSLELGDSALYFCASSRNSPTYNEQFFGPGTRLTVL.

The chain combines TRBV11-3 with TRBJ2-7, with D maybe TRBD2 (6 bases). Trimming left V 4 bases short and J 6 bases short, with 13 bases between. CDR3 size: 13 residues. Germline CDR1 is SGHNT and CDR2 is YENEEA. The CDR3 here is CASSSQWEAEQYF. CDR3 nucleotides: TGTGCCAGCAGCTCCCAGTGGGAGGCCGAGCAGTACTTC.

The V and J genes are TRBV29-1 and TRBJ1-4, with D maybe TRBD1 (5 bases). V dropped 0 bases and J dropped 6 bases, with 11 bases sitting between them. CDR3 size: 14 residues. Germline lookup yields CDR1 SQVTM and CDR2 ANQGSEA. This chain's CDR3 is CSVEDLGGDEKLFF. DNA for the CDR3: TGCAGCGTTGAAGATCTCGGGGGGGATGAAAAACTGTTTTTT.

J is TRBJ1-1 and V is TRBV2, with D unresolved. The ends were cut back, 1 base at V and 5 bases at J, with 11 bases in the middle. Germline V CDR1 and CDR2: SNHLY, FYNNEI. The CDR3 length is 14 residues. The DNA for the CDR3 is TGTGCCAGCAGTGAAGACGGGTGGAGAACTGAAGCTTTCTTT. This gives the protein CASSEDGWRTEAFF.

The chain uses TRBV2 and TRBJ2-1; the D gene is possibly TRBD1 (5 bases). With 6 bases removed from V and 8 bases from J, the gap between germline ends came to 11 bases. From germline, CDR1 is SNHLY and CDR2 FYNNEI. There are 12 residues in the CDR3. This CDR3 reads CASRAQGDEQFF. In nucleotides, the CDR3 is TGTGCCAGCAGAGCCCAGGGTGATGAGCAGTTCTTC.

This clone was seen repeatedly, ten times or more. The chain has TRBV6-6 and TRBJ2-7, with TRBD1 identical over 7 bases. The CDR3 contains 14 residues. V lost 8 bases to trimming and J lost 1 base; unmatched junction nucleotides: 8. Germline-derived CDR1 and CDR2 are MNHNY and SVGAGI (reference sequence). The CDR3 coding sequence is TGTGCCAGCGATCCCGGGACAGAGTCCTACGAGCAGTACTTC. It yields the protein CASDPGTESYEQYF.

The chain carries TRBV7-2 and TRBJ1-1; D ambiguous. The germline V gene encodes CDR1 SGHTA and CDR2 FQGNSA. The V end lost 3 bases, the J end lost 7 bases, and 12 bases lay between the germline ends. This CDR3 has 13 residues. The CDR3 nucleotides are TGTGCCAGCAGCTTTTACGCCCGCGGTGAAGCTTTCTTT. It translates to CASSFYARGEAFF.

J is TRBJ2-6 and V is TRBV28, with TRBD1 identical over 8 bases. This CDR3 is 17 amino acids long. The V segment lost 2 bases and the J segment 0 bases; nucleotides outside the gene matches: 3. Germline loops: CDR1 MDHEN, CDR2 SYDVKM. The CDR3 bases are TGTGCCAGCAGTTTAGGACAGGGCAGCTCTGGGGCCAACGTCCTGACTTTC. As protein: CASSLGQGSSGANVLTF. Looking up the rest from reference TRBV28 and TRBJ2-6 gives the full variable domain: DVKVTQSSRYLVKRTGEKVFLECVQDMDHENMFWYRQDPGLGLRLIYFSYDVKMKEKGDIPEGYSVSREKKERFSLILESASTNQTSMYLCASSLGQGSSGANVLTFGAGSRLTVL.

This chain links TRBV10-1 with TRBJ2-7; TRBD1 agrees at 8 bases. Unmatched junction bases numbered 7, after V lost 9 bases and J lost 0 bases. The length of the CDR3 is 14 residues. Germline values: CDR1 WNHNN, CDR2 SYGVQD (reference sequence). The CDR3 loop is CARNDRGRSYEQYF. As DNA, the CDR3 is TGCGCCAGAAATGACAGGGGTCGCTCCTACGAGCAGTACTTC.

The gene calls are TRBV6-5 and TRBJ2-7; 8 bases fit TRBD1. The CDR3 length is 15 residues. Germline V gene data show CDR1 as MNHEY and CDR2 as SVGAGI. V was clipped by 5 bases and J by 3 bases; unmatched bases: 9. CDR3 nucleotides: TGTGCCAGCAGTACCGCCCGGGACAGGAACTACGAGCAGTACTTC. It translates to CASSTARDRNYEQYF.

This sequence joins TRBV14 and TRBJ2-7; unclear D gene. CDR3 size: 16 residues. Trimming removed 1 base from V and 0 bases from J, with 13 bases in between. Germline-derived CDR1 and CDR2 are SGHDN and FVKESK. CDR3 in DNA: TGTGCCAGCAGCCAAGGCAGTTATTATTCCTCCTACGAGCAGTACTTC. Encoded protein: CASSQGSYYSSYEQYF.

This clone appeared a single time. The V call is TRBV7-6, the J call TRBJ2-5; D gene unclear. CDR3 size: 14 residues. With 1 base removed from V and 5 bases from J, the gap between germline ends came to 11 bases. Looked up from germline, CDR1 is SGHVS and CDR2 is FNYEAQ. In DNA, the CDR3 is TGTGCCAGCAGCTTAGGGGCCAATAGGGAGACCCAGTACTTC. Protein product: CASSLGANRETQYF. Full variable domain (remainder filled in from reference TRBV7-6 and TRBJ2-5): GAGVSQSPRYKVTKRGQDVALRCDPISGHVSLYWYRQALGQGPEFLTYFNYEAQQDKSGLPNDRFSAERPEGSISTLTIQRTEQRDSAMYRCASSLGANRETQYFGPGTRLLVL.

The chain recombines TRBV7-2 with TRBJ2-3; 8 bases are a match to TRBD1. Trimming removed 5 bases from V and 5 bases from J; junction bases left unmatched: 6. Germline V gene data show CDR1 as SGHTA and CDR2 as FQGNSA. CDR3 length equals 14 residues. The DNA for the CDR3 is TGTGCCAGCAGCAGCGCAGGGGGCGAAGATACGCAGTATTTT. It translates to CASSSAGGEDTQYF. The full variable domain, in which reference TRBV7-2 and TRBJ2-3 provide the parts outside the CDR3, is GAGVSQSPSNKVTEKGKDVELRCDPISGHTALYWYRQSLGQGLEFLIYFQGNSAPDKSGLPSDRFSAERTGGSVSTLTIQRTQQEDSAVYLCASSSAGGEDTQYFGPGTRLTVL.

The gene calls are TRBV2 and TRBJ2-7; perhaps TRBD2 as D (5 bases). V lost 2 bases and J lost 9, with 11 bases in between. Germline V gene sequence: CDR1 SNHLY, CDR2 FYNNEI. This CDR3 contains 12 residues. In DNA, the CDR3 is TGTGCCAGCAGTGAAAGAGGGCCTGGGCAGTACTTC. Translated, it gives CASSERGPGQYF.

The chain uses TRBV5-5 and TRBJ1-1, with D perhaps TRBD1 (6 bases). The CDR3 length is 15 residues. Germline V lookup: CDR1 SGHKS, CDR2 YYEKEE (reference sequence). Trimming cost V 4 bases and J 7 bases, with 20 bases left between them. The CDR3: CASSRSTGGRIEAFF. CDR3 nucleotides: TGTGCCAGCAGCCGATCGACAGGCGGACGGATTGAAGCTTTCTTT.

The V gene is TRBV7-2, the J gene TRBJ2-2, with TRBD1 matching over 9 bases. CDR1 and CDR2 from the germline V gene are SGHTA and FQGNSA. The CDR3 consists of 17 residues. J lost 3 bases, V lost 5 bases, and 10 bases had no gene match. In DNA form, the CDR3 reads TGTGCCAGCAGCCAAAATCAACAGGGGGCGGACACCGGGGAGCTGTTTTTT. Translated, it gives CASSQNQQGADTGELFF.

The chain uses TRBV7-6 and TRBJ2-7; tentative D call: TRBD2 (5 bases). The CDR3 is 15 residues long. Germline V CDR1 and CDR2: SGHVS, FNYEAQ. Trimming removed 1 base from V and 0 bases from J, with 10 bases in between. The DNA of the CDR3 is TGTGCCAGCAGCTTAGGTCACGCGGGCTCCTACGAGCAGTACTTC. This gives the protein CASSLGHAGSYEQYF. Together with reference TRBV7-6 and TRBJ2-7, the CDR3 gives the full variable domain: GAGVSQSPRYKVTKRGQDVALRCDPISGHVSLYWYRQALGQGPEFLTYFNYEAQQDKSGLPNDRFSAERPEGSISTLTIQRTEQRDSAMYRCASSLGHAGSYEQYFGPGTRLTVT.

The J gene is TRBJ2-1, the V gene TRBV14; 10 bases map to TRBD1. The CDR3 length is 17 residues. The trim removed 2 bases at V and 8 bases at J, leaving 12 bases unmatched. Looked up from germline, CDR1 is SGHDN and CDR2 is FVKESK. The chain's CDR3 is CASSQRRGTGVQYEQFF. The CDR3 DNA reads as TGTGCCAGCAGCCAAAGGCGGGGGACAGGGGTACAATATGAGCAGTTCTTC.

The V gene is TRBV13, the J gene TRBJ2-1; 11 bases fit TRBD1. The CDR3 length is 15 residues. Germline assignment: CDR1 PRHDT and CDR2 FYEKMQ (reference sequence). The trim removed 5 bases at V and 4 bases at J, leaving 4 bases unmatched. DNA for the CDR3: TGTGCCAGCAGCCTGGGACAGGGGGTTTACAATGAGCAGTTCTTC. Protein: CASSLGQGVYNEQFF.

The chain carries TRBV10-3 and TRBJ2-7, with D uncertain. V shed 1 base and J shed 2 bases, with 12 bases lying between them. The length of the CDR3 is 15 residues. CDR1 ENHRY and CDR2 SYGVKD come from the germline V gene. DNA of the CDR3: TGTGCCATCAGTGAGTTCGAGAACAGCCCCTACGAGCAGTACTTC. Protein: CAISEFENSPYEQYF.